This entry describes one T cell receptor beta chain. This clone has only one observation. What this receptor recognizes is not known. The input lacks base qualities; no much larger clone sits a single base away. This entry comes from a study of control samples from healthy donors and cancer patients (dated by TCRdb to the early 2020s). Libraries were built with the immunoSEQ multiplex PCR assay. Imported from immuneACCESS, the table was reduced by TCRdb to in-frame sequences with V and J called. These copies leave out some clones; in studies compared against another copy, an unresolved V gene accounts for under half, and the cause of the remainder is not known. A total of 70,000 to 100,000 clones appear in this sample, 91% of them only once. The ten biggest clones cover around 17% of the sample. The source material was blood. This TCR was sampled from a man aged 50-60 years in good health.

The DNA is as follows: TGTGCCAGCAGACAGGGAATTAATGAAAAACTGTTTTTT. Translated, it gives CASRQGINEKLFF. This receptor chain uses TRBV2 and TRBJ1-4, with TRBD1 perhaps the D gene, on 6 matching bases. The CDR1 and CDR2 encoded by the germline V gene are SNHLY and FYNNEI. Including cysteine and phenylalanine, the CDR3 has 13 amino acids. Here the CDR3 DNA is all that survives: 39 bases in frame from base 1. The junction carries 9 bases between V and J, which are trimmed by 6 bases and 4 bases respectively.